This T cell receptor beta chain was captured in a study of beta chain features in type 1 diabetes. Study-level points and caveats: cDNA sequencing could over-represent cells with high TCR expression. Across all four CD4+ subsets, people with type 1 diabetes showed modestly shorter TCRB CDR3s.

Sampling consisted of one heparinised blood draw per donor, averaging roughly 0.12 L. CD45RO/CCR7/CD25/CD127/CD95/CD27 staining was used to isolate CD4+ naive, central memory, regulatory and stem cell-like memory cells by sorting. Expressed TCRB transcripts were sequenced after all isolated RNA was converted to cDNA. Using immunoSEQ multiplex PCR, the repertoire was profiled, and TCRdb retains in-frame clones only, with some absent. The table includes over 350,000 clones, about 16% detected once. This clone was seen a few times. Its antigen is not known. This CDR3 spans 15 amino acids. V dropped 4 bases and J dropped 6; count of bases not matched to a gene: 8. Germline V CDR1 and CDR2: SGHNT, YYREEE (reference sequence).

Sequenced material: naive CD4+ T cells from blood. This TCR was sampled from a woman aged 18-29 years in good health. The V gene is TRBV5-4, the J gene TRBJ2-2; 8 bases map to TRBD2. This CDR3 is CASSPRTSLAGELFF. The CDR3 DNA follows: TGTGCCAGCAGCCCTAGGACTAGCTTGGCCGGGGAGCTGTTTTTT.